This TCR beta chain is drawn from a study of T cells in Graves' hyperthyroidism and ophthalmopathy. General study points: Onset of ophthalmopathy came a median approximately 6 months after the model predicted it.

Using RNA transcripts as the source, TCR beta CDR3 regions were amplified. The TCR CDR3 was amplified in a first-round RT-PCR using the HTBI primer set. TCRdb used MiXCR to reprocess the multiplex PCR reads, holding one entry per CDR3 protein. The sample includes 500,000 to 600,000 distinct CDR3 sequences, 20% of them seen just once. This clonotype was detected a few times. Its antigen remains unidentified. The source of the PBMCs was over 8.5 ml of fresh peripheral blood. The sequence was obtained from a man aged 40-50 years with Graves' ophthalmopathy. The sample was blood.

The CDR3, as DNA: TGTGCCAGCAGTTTACGGAGCTCCTATAATTCACCCCTCCACTTT. Translated, it gives CASSLRSSYNSPLHF. The rearrangement joins TRBV27 to TRBJ1-6; D gene unclear. The V end was cut by 2 bases, the J end by 0 bases, with 5 bases between. Germline V gene lookup returns CDR1 MNHEY and CDR2 SMNVEV (reference sequence). There are 15 residues in the CDR3.